The T cell receptor beta chain described here comes from a study of beta chain features in type 1 diabetes. Whole-study results and caveats: Whether TCRB rearrangement is influenced by HLA type went unresolved here. Although PCR might favor shorter templates, it would do so equally in patients and controls.

V dropped 7 bases and J dropped 0 bases, with 12 bases sitting between them. The CDR3 spans 14 residues. Germline V lookup: CDR1 MNHEY, CDR2 SVGAGI. cDNA synthesis used the whole RNA isolate, giving expressed TCRB sequences. The assay was immunoSEQ multiplex PCR, and TCRdb's table has in-frame clones only and misses some. The repertoire holds under 300,000 clones, with 27% as singletons. This clone was found a few times. Its matching antigen is unknown. Sorting that relied on CD45RO/CCR7/CD25/CD127/CD95/CD27 yielded CD4+ naive, central memory, regulatory and stem cell-like memory cells. Sequenced sample: central memory CD4+ T cells from blood. This rearrangement joins TRBV6-5 to TRBJ1-2; D not certain. This clonotype was obtained from a man aged 25-45 years in good health. The CDR3 DNA reads TGTGCCAGCACGGATCTCCCAACTAACTATGGCTACACCTTC. Protein: CASTDLPTNYGYTF.